The T cell receptor beta chain under discussion was sequenced for a study of T cell clonality in common variable immunodeficiency. General study points: Compared with healthy controls, CVID subjects showed increased TCRbeta clonality, mostly in about a third. Links between repertoire features and CVID complications were heterogeneity-limited.

Germline V gene data show CDR1 as SGHKS and CDR2 as YYEKEE (reference sequence). The CDR3 totals 14 residues. The table came from immunoSEQ multiplex PCR; TCRdb's copy has only in-frame clones and leaves some out. The sample is made up of approximately 52,000 clones, none counted only once. Points on this clone: The antigen is unknown. A much larger clone lies a single base off, so this may be a read error. Read coverage stops 3 residues before the CDR3 terminus; the germline J gene supplies the remainder.

The source of this sequence is a person between 18 and 75 years old in good health. Sequenced material: peripheral blood mononuclear cells. The gene calls are TRBV5-5 and TRBJ2-7; 7 bases match TRBD1. Here the CDR3 reads CAGSENRGPYEQYF. The CDR3 DNA, read in part, is TGTGCCGGCAGCGAGAACAGGGGACCCTACGAG.